This T cell receptor beta chain derives from a study of shared clonotypes between healthy human individuals. On this clone: Its antigen is unknown.

Germline CDR1 LNHDA, CDR2 SQIVND (reference sequence). The CDR3 has 15 residues. V lost 5 bases, J lost 4 bases, and 17 bases lay in between. General study results and limits: Naive subsets usually exceeded memory subsets in estimated richness. When naive CD4 clonotypes were compared across a few donors, approximately 4.9% were shared.

The assay was immunoSEQ multiplex PCR, and TCRdb's table has in-frame clones only and misses some. Of 300,000 to 350,000 clones listed, around 70% were seen once; the top ten hold over 9.5%. The chain recombines TRBV19 with TRBJ1-1; D is ambiguous. The sequenced sample was memory CD4+ T cells sorted from blood. Subset defined: CD45RA-negative fraction. The receptor's source is a man aged 25-45 years in good health. The CDR3 protein is CASSLASGLSTEAFF. The CDR3 DNA reads as TGTGCCAGTAGTCTCGCATCAGGTTTGAGCACTGAAGCTTTCTTT.